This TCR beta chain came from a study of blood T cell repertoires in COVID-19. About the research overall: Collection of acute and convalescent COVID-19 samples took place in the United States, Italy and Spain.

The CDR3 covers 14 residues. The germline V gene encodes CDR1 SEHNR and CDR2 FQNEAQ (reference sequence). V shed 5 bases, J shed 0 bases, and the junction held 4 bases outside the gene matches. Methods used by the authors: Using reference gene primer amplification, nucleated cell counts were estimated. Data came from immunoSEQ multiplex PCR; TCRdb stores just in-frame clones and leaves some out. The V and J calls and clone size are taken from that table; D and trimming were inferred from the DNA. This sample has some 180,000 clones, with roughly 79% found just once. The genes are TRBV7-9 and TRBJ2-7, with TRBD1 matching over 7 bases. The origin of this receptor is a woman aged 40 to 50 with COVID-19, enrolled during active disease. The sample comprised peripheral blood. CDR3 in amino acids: CASSEGQSSYEQYF. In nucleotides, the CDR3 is TGTGCCAGCAGCGAGGGACAGAGCTCCTACGAGCAGTACTTC. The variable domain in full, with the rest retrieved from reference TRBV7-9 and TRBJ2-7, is DTGVSQNPRHKITKRGQNVTFRCDPISEHNRLYWYRQTLGQGPEFLTYFQNEAQLEKSRLLSDRFSAERPKGSFSTLEIQRTEQGDSAMYLCASSEGQSSYEQYFGPGTRLTVT.